This entry is about one T cell receptor (beta chain). This clonotype was counted many times. It lacks a known antigen. No base-level quality is on record; no much larger clone is a single base apart. This specimen's treatment or condition label, interpreted: live attenuated yellow fever vaccine strain. At every blood-draw timepoint, two biological replicates of bulk PBMCs were collected. PBMCs were isolated from peripheral blood using a standard Ficoll-Paque protocol. TriZol was used to extract RNA from bulk PBMCs, from CD4 and CD8 fractions, and from dextramer-positive and dextramer-negative fractions. The sample comes from a study of T cells after yellow fever vaccination (dated by TCRdb to the late 2010s). Study-level background: The SMART-Seq v4 Ultra Low Input RNA kit was used to prepare libraries from fractions with low cell numbers. Two healthy male donors, one aged 18 to 30 and one aged 30 to 39 years, were included in the cohort. Blood was collected at multiple timepoints before and after primary and secondary immunization, and bulk PBMC replicates and cell subsets were isolated. To track T-cell clones before and after primary and booster YFV17D yellow fever vaccination, bulk TCR alpha and beta repertoires were sequenced longitudinally. Overall study outcomes, separate from this receptor: FACS-sorted repertoires could contain abundant contaminating clonotypes from the bulk population, so computational filtering was required. A small share of clonotypes was detected in both CD4 and CD8 compartments, with the overlap likely arising from convergent recombination. The secondary T-cell response was found to be weaker but faster than the primary response, with a peak reached on day 5 rather than on day 15. The study included only a couple of donors, which limits how far the findings can be generalized. Most clones expanded after primary vaccination were re-detected after the booster (almost 98% of CD4 and about 88% of CD8), suggesting broad memory maintenance.

The CDR3 sequence holds 15 residues, the cysteine and phenylalanine included. Left in the record is the CDR3 DNA by itself, 45 bases read in frame from the first base. Clipping removes 7 bases from V and 2 bases from J, with 12 as the unmatched junction base count. CDR1 and CDR2 are read off the germline V gene as SQVTM and ANQGSEA. Instrument used: Illumina NovaSeq 6000. TCR cDNA was synthesized by 5'RACE template switching, which introduced a universal primer site and unique molecular identifiers. cDNA synthesis was primed from both the TCR alpha and TCR beta constant segments. Two PCR steps were used to amplify libraries, with sample barcodes and sequencing adapters being added in the second step. Sequencing of libraries was done on Illumina HiSeq 2500 (2x100 bp) or NovaSeq (2x150 bp). The source study handled its data this way. MIGEC handled demultiplexing of reads and collapsing into UMI consensus sequences, while MiXCR performed V(D)J alignment. Using edgeR on replicate PBMC samples, clonotypes were called vaccine-responding if FDR was below 0.01 and the log2 fold change was above 5 up to day 15. Each bulk clonotype received a CD4 or CD8 identity based on whether the sequenced CD4 or CD8 repertoire contained that clonotype at higher abundance. TCRdb applied fastp at Q25 and MiXCR to the public reads, then kept only in-frame beta chains. CDR3 protein sequences are deduplicated, and each keeps its most common genes and DNA. These V and J calls derive from TCRdb rather than the authors' analysis. The sample includes a few hundred thousand distinct CDR3 sequences, with about 4% observed a single time. The ten top clones hold 20% to 30% of the sample.

The sequence was collected from a man aged 18 to 30 who received the YFV17D yellow fever vaccine. The chain couples TRBV29-1 to TRBJ2-7; a stretch of 9 junction bases matches TRBD2. The starting material was PBMCs, obtained 5 days after the yellow fever booster vaccination. CDR3 reads: CSGVSGTSFPYEQYF. At the DNA level, the sequence is TGCAGCGGCGTATCCGGGACTAGCTTCCCCTACGAGCAGTACTTC.